The present TCR beta chain was sequenced within a study of Ad26.COV2.S vaccination and SARS-CoV-2 variants. The overall study: Participant was drawn from the COV1001 Ad26.COV2.S trial arm.

Documented treatment: roughly 19 received Ad26.COV2.S at low or high dose, single or two shots; roughly five received placebo; per-sample allocation not given. Samples were taken on day 63 after the first vaccine or placebo injection. The CDR3 covers 13 residues. Trimming removed 6 bases at V and 4 bases at J, with 12 bases between. Germline V gene data show CDR1 as MNHEY and CDR2 as SVGAGI. Study-level findings and limits: Marked by substantial breadth, spike-specific CD8+ and CD4+ T cell responses were reportedly seen after vaccination.

The table came from immunoSEQ multiplex PCR; TCRdb's copy has only in-frame clones and leaves some out. The data contain 400,000 to 500,000 clones, around 89% of them singletons. About this clone itself: The target antigen is unknown.

The V and J genes are TRBV6-5 and TRBJ1-2; possibly TRBD1 for D (5 bases). The source material was peripheral blood, sampled in a trial of Ad26.COV2.S vaccine versus placebo. The origin of this receptor is a person between 18 and 65 years old who received the Ad26.COV2.S COVID-19 vaccine or a placebo. The CDR3 nucleotides are TGTGCCAGCAGGACAGACCCACGCTATGGCTACACCTTC. It yields the protein CASRTDPRYGYTF.